The 13 T cell receptor beta chains in this list originate from one sample, sequenced in a study of a mutant IDH1 vaccine in newly diagnosed glioma. These TCRs are of unknown antigen specificity. Time point indicated: week 35, safety follow-up. Doses comprised 300 ug of mutant IDH1 20-mer peptide each, plus topical imiquimod. Assay: immunoSEQ multiplex PCR; the TCRdb copy retains only in-frame clones and omits some. There are 34,000 or so clones in the sample; over 65% occur only once, and over 15% lies in the top ten. The source was PBMCs, collected from a glioma patient whose treatment included an IDH1 peptide vaccine. All receptors derive from a man under 40 with glioma.

This clone came up a few times. CDR3: CASSLAGLGIYEQYF. The CDR3 region has the DNA TGTGCCAGCAGCTTAGCCGGACTAGGGATTTACGAGCAGTACTTC. The V and J genes are TRBV7-9 and TRBJ2-7, with TRBD2 matching 7 bases. This CDR3 has 15 amino acids. V lost 0 bases, J lost 4 bases, and 6 bases stayed unmatched. Germline V lookup: CDR1 SEHNR, CDR2 FQNEAQ (reference sequence).

This clone came up once. V usage is TRBV6-6 and J usage is TRBJ1-2; D possibly corresponds to TRBD1 (5 bases). V was trimmed by 4 bases and J by 8 bases, leaving 14 bases between them. From germline, CDR1 is MNHNY and CDR2 SVGAGI (reference sequence). The CDR3 runs 13 residues. This chain's CDR3 is CASSSNSGKGYTF. CDR3 DNA: TGTGCCAGCAGTTCCAACTCAGGGAAGGGCTACACCTTC.

The chain is built from TRBV5-6 and TRBJ1-1, with D unclear. Trimming removed 2 bases at V and 1 base at J, with 9 bases between. The CDR3 runs to 14 residues. Germline CDR1 and CDR2: SGHDT and YYEEEE. The CDR3 DNA reads TGTGCCAGCAGCTTCCCGGTTAGGAACACTGAAGCTTTCTTT. This translates into CASSFPVRNTEAFF.

The chain combines TRBV30 with TRBJ2-1; D may be TRBD1 (5 bases). Germline V lookup: CDR1 GTSNPN, CDR2 SVGIG (reference sequence). The CDR3 has 13 residues. Trimming removed 3 bases from V and 10 bases from J, with 16 bases in between. The CDR3, as DNA: TGTGCCTGGAGCATCGACAGTCCCCGGGAGCAGTTCTTC. Residues: CAWSIDSPREQFF.

A few counts support this clone. This chain's CDR3 is CASSPQTGESYEQYF. CDR3 sequence (DNA): TGTGCCAGCTCACCCCAGACAGGGGAATCCTACGAGCAGTACTTC. The rearrangement joins TRBV18 to TRBJ2-7, with 8 positions matching TRBD1. J lost 1 base, V lost 3 bases, and 5 bases had no gene match. CDR1 is KGHSH and CDR2 is LQKENI in the germline V gene. This CDR3 spans 15 amino acids.

This clone appeared once. The chain joins TRBV7-9 to TRBJ2-3; 8 bases match TRBD1. The CDR3 contains 15 residues. Per the germline V gene, CDR1 is SEHNR and CDR2 is FQNEAQ (reference sequence). J gave up 11 bases and V 3 bases, and 13 bases lay outside the gene matches. CDR3 sequence (DNA): TGTGCCAGCAGCTTTGAATACCAGGGGGCTCTCGGGCAGTATTTT. This sequence encodes CASSFEYQGALGQYF.

This clone was counted only a few times. The rearrangement links TRBV15 to TRBJ2-6; tentative D call: TRBD1 (5 bases). Germline V CDR1 and CDR2: LNHNV, YYDKDF (reference sequence). There are 17 residues in the CDR3. V dropped 0 bases and J dropped 2 bases, with 11 bases sitting between them. The chain's CDR3 is CATSRDVMGPGANVLTF. DNA of the CDR3: TGTGCCACCAGCAGAGACGTAATGGGGCCTGGGGCCAACGTCCTGACTTTC.

The chain links TRBV4-1 to TRBJ2-1; 8 bases map to TRBD2. Trimming at V came to 4 bases and at J to 3 bases, leaving 8 bases not matched to a gene. CDR1 is MGHRA, CDR2 YSYEKL, per germline. CDR3 length equals 16 residues. Here the CDR3 DNA reads TGCGCCAGCAGCCCCCTTGGACTAGCCGACTACAATGAGCAGTTCTTC. Translating gives CASSPLGLADYNEQFF.

On this clone: With only one base between it and a far larger clone, this is likely a read error. This chain uses TRBV6-1 with TRBJ2-3; D unresolved. Trimming stripped 6 bases from V and 0 bases from J, with 7 bases between. The CDR3 runs 13 residues. CDR1 and CDR2 from the germline V gene are MNHNS and SASEGT. The chain's CDR3 is CASSLPSTDTQYF. In DNA, the CDR3 is TGTGCCAGCAGCCTTCCTAGCACAGATACGCAGTATTTT.

This CDR3 is CASSLIPSGIYNEQFF. The CDR3 DNA is TGTGCCAGCAGCTTAATCCCTAGCGGGATATACAATGAGCAGTTCTTC. The chain has TRBV7-9 and TRBJ2-1; 9 nucleotides align to TRBD2. Trimming at V came to 2 bases and at J to 4 bases, leaving 6 bases not matched to a gene. Germline CDR1 and CDR2: SEHNR and FQNEAQ (reference sequence). This CDR3 comprises 16 residues.

This clone showed up just once. The rearrangement uses TRBV19 and TRBJ1-3; no reliable D call. V was trimmed by 11 bases and J by 0 bases, leaving 14 bases between them. The CDR3 spans 14 residues. Germline V CDR1 and CDR2: LNHDA, SQIVND (reference sequence). The CDR3: CASWARASGNTIYF. The CDR3 region has the DNA TGTGCCTCATGGGCACGGGCCTCTGGAAACACCATATATTTT.

The rearrangement joins TRBV29-1 to TRBJ2-1; weak D call: TRBD2 (6 bases). V lost 3 bases to trimming and J lost 4 bases, with 16 bases between them. Germline V gives CDR1 SQVTM, CDR2 ANQGSEA. The CDR3 covers 15 residues. The CDR3 reads CSVDRADRGYNEQFF. Written as DNA, the CDR3 is TGCAGCGTTGACCGGGCTGATCGGGGGTACAATGAGCAGTTCTTC.

The chain carries TRBV6-6 and TRBJ1-2; perhaps TRBD1 as D (6 bases). With 0 bases removed from V and 6 bases from J, the gap between germline ends came to 17 bases. CDR1 and CDR2 from the germline V gene are MNHNY and SVGAGI (reference sequence). This CDR3 spans 16 amino acids. CDR3 region: CASSYSNVRGLDGYTF. In DNA form, the CDR3 reads TGTGCCAGCAGTTACTCGAATGTTCGGGGGCTGGATGGCTACACCTTC.